The T cell receptor beta chain under discussion was sequenced for a study of T-cell memory formation after mild COVID-19. Germline values: CDR1 SGHAT, CDR2 FQNNGV. The CDR3 runs to 18 residues. Losses at the gene ends were 5 bases for V and 0 bases for J; bases not matched to a gene: 8. This clonotype showed up just a few times. One entry per CDR3 protein results from TCRdb running MiXCR on the 5' RACE reads. The profile covers roughly 550,000 distinct CDR3 sequences, with roughly 22% appearing a single time and around 12% taken by the ten largest. The receptor was derived from an adult woman who had mild COVID-19 (a few samples of this study predate the infection). Cell type and time point are not known. The genes are TRBV11-2 and TRBJ2-6; TRBD1 aligns across 9 bases. The sequenced sample was PBMCs or a T cell subset sorted from them (not recorded which). DNA for the CDR3: TGTGCCAGCAGCACCCACAGGGGGCGCGTCTCTGGGGCCAACGTCCTGACTTTC. The encoded protein is CASSTHRGRVSGANVLTF.